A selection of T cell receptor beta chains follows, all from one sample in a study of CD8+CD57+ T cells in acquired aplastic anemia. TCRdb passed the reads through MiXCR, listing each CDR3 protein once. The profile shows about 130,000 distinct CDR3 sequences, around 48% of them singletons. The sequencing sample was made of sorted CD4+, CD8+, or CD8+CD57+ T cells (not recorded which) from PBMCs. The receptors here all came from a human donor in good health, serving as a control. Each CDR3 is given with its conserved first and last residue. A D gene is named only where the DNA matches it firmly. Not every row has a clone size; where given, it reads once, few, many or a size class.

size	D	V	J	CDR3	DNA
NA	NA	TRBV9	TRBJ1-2	CASRPGDPANYGYTF	TGTGCCAGCAGGCCTGGAGACCCAGCTAACTATGGCTACACCTTC
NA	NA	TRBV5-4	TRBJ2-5	CASSLGGGRETQYF	TGTGCCAGCAGCTTGGGAGGGGGGCGAGAGACCCAGTACTTC
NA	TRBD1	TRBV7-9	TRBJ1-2	CASSPNRGYGYTF	TGTGCCAGCAGCCCAAACAGGGGCTATGGCTACACCTTC
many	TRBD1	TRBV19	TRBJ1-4	CASSRRPGTGREKLFF	TGTGCCAGTAGTAGACGTCCCGGGACAGGGCGTGAAAAACTGTTTTTT
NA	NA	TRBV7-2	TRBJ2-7	CASNGGTEQYF	TGTGCCAGCAATGGAGGGACCGAGCAGTACTTC
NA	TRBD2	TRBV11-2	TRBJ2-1	CASSFSGGGVNEQFF	TGTGCCAGCAGCTTTAGCGGGGGGGGAGTAAATGAGCAGTTCTTC
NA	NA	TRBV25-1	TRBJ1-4	CASSASGDPEKLFF	TGTGCCAGCAGTGCATCGGGGGACCCTGAAAAACTGTTTTTT
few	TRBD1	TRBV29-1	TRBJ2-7	CSVAGGMAYEQYF	TGCAGCGTTGCAGGGGGCATGGCCTACGAGCAGTACTTC
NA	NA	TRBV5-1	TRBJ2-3	CASSLMGQGTDTQYF	TGCGCCAGCAGCTTGATGGGGCAGGGCACAGATACGCAGTATTTT
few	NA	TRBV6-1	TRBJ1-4	CASQRAGGEKLFF	TGTGCCAGCCAACGGGCTGGGGGTGAAAAACTGTTTTTT
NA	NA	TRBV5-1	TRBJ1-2	CASSFDGGRGYTF	TGCGCCAGCAGCTTCGACGGCGGCCGGGGCTACACCTTC
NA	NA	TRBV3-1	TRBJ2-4	CASSQDMIIKNIQYF	TGTGCCAGCAGCCAAGATATGATAATCAAAAACATTCAGTACTTC
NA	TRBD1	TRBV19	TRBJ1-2	CASSMWDSSYGYTF	TGTGCCAGTAGTATGTGGGACAGTAGCTATGGCTACACCTTC
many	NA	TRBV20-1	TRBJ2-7	CSASPQGLTYEQYF	TGCAGTGCTAGTCCGCAGGGACTGACCTACGAGCAGTACTTC
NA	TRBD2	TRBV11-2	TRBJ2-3	CASSARLAGVGLEYF	TGTGCCAGCAGCGCGAGACTAGCGGGGGTAGGCTTAGAGTATTTT
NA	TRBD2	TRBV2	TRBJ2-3	CASRLAGGDTQYF	TGTGCCAGCAGACTAGCGGGGGGAGATACGCAGTATTTT